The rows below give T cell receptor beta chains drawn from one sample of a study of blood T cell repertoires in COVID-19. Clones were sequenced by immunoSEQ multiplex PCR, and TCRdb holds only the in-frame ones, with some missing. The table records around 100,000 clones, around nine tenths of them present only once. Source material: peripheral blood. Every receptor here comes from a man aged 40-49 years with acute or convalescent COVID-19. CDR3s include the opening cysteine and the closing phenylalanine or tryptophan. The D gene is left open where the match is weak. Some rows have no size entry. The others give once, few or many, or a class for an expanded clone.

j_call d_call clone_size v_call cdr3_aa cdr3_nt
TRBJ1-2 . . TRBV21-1 CARTREEYGYTF TGTGCCAGAACGAGGGAAGAGTATGGCTACACCTTC
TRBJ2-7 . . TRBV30 CALLRGSYEQYF TGTGCCTTACTCAGGGGTTCCTACGAGCAGTACTTC
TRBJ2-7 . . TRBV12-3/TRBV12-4 CASSPPPGIEQYF TGTGCCAGCAGTCCACCCCCCGGGATCGAGCAGTACTTC
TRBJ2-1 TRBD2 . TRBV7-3 CASSTPGLAGGEQFF TGTGCCAGCAGCACCCCGGGACTAGCGGGGGGGGAGCAGTTCTTC
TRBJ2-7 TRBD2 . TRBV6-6 CASTAGEYEQYF TGTGCCAGCACGGCGGGAGAATACGAGCAGTACTTC
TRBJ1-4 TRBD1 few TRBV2 CASRKGDRASSEDEKLFF TGTGCCAGCAGGAAGGGGGACAGGGCCTCTTCGGAAGACGAAAAACTGTTTTTT
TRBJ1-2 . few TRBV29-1 CSVEDTSYGYTF TGCAGCGTTGAAGATACCAGCTATGGCTACACCTTC
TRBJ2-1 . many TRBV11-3 CASSLGTGTYNEQFF TGTGCCAGCAGCTTAGGCACAGGTACCTACAATGAGCAGTTCTTC
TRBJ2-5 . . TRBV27 CASSINTAGETQYF TGTGCCAGCAGTATCAACACAGCTGGGGAGACCCAGTACTTC
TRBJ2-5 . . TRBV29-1 CSVDHTIQETQYF TGCAGCGTTGATCATACAATTCAAGAGACCCAGTACTTC
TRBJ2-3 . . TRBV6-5 CASRRGQVNTQYF TGTGCCAGCAGGCGCGGACAAGTCAATACGCAGTATTTT
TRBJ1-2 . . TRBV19 CASSILWTDLYGYTF TGTGCCAGTAGTATACTGTGGACAGACCTCTATGGCTACACCTTC
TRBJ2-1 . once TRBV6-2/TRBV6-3 CASSYAYPDNEQFF TGTGCCAGCAGTTACGCCTATCCGGACAATGAGCAGTTCTTC
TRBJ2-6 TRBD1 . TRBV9 CASSVARTGSSGANVLTF TGTGCCAGCAGCGTAGCTAGGACAGGGAGCTCTGGGGCCAACGTCCTGACTTTC